This record covers a single T cell receptor (beta chain). This table comes from immunoSEQ multiplex PCR, and its TCRdb copy is limited to in-frame clones, with some not included. The sample contains around 140,000 clones, about 90% of which appear only once. This record belongs to a study of blood T cell repertoires in COVID-19. V lost 6 bases, J lost 0 bases, and 12 bases lay in between. The CDR3 has 16 residues. Per germline, CDR1 MDHEN and CDR2 SYDVKM. This sequence originates from a woman aged 50 to 65 with acute or convalescent COVID-19. The sequencing input was peripheral blood. The rearrangement uses TRBV28 and TRBJ1-6; D unclear. CDR3: CASSGAESSYNSPLHF. DNA of the CDR3: TGTGCCAGCAGCGGTGCTGAGAGCTCCTATAATTCACCCCTCCACTTT. Filled out from reference TRBV28 and TRBJ1-6, the complete variable domain reads DVKVTQSSRYLVKRTGEKVFLECVQDMDHENMFWYRQDPGLGLRLIYFSYDVKMKEKGDIPEGYSVSREKKERFSLILESASTNQTSMYLCASSGAESSYNSPLHFGNGTRLTVT.